This TCR beta chain was recovered during a study of cytomegalovirus exposure and HLA in healthy donors (dated by TCRdb to the late 2010s). Study-level background: An earlier analysis of roughly 570 of the donors reported approximately 300 Gb of sequence data and around 100 million unique TCR beta sequences obtained from 180 million or so T cells. HLA typing covered class I and class II loci at four-digit resolution. The study profiled the T cell repertoires of more than 500 subjects by immunosequencing and related them to cytomegalovirus serostatus. Among the approximately 400 genotyped donors, approximately 76% belonged to the genetic ancestry cluster associated with self-reported Caucasian donors. Donor age, sex, ethnicity and CMV serostatus were compiled alongside the repertoire data. Every repertoire in the discovery cohort had been generated on one and the same sequencing platform. High-throughput TCR immunosequencing, statistical association of individual TCRs with disease status, and machine learning were combined to predict cytomegalovirus infection status. In a later analysis, previously published TCR beta repertoires from about 640 donors were re-analyzed and high-resolution HLA genotyping was added so that TCR occurrence patterns could be studied. An earlier analysis of 587 of the donors used high-throughput TCR beta sequencing to judge whether each TCR beta V gene segment behaved as functional or pseudogenic. In a later genetic analysis, genome-wide SNP genotypes for about three fifths of the 666 donors were used, and that subset was treated as a discovery cohort. The study aimed to test whether cataloging public T cell receptors could reveal signatures of past pathogen exposure. The number of typed donors differed by locus: roughly 629-640 for A, B, C, DRB1 and DQB1; 522 for DQA1; fewer than 610 for DPA1; and 400 to 480 for DPB1. Approximately 330 gigabases of sequencing data and 91 million or so unique TCR sequences made up an early release that covered 500 to 650 HLA-typed donors. The later analysis used no new phenotypic data to find candidate immune exposures, relying instead on TCR beta sequences and their occurrence across donors. On average, 235,054 unique TCR beta nucleotide sequences were sequenced per donor among several hundred genotyped donors of the cohort, with approximately 18% of those sequences being non-productive. Besides the first cohort of about 730 subjects, a separate validation cohort made up of 95 to 150 different subjects was used. About five DR-DQ haplotypes were treated as single units for association and clustering because of strong linkage in the cohort.

A distance of 13 bases separates the germline ends of V and J, which lose 6 bases and 5 bases respectively. According to the germline V gene, CDR1 reads SNHLY and CDR2 reads FYNNEI. The CDR3 numbers 14 residues from cysteine through phenylalanine. This entry keeps only the CDR3 DNA: 42 bases, framed from base 1. Preparation of the library involved the immunoSEQ multiplex PCR assay. A mixture of 60 forward primers for TCR Vbeta segments and 13 reverse primers for TCR Jbeta segments was used in the multiplex PCR. Amplification of the CDR3 region of rearranged TCR beta genes was performed with a multiplex PCR assay on genomic DNA. The amplified TCR beta libraries were sequenced on the Illumina HiSeq System as 87-base-pair reads. The study's processing was this. In a later analysis, tens of millions of unique TCR beta chains were counted across the 500 to 850 repertoires, and around 10 million of these chains were shared by at least two donors. Raw reads were error-corrected and collapsed into unique sequences with a nearest-neighbor algorithm that merged closely related sequences to remove PCR and sequencing errors. To assign V, D and J gene segments, CDR3 sequences were aligned to IMGT reference sequences. For a sequence to be retained, a match of at least six nucleotides was required to both a V gene segment and a J gene segment. A rearrangement was called productive if the CDR3 had no stop codons and remained in frame with V and J, and every other rearrangement was called non-productive. CDR3 was defined according to IMGT convention as the region running from the second conserved V-encoded cysteine to the conserved J-encoded phenylalanine. Sequences without an unambiguous match to a single V gene segment were excluded from the earlier analysis of a few hundred of the donors. An earlier analysis of under 750 of the donors called V segments functional above 56.7% productive rearrangements and segregating when the between-donor standard deviation exceeded 5%. A statistical classification framework was built to diagnose cytomegalovirus status from the catalog of TCR beta chain sequences. In a later analysis, V and J genes were assigned by comparing TCR nucleotide sequences against IMGT/GENE-DB human TR gene sequences. The TCRdist pipeline was used in a later analysis to assign CDR3 sequences and most-parsimonious VDJ recombination scenarios. In a later analysis, each TCR beta chain was defined by its CDR3 amino acid sequence together with its V-gene family, and reads without a unique V-gene family were excluded. A later analysis removed roughly 590 highly shared, low-generation-probability nucleotide sequences to deal with suspected cross-contamination and a sequencing artifact. In a later analysis, a clonal expansion index was calculated for each public chain from normalized within-repertoire ranks of inferred template counts. A later analysis computed generation probabilities with a VDJ recombination model fitted to out-of-frame rearrangements, and checked the results against IGoR. A later analysis scored TCR-TCR, TCR-HLA and TCR-CMV co-occurrence with hypergeometric tests, applying a repertoire-size bias correction to TCR pairs. False discovery rates were estimated in a later analysis by permuting HLA or CMV assignments 20 times. A later analysis grouped co-occurring TCRs with DBSCAN, adding TCRdist sequence similarity when clustering within HLA-allele-positive subsets. Repertoires with fewer than 30,000 or more than 120,000 public chains, plus five repertoires with anomalous nucleotide sharing, were excluded from co-occurrence clustering. The immuneACCESS repertoire file appears here via TCRdb, limited to in-frame rearrangements. These files lack a portion of the clones; in checked studies, under half of the deficit traces to unresolved V genes, and the cause of the others is not known. For V, J and clone size, that table is used; D and trimming come from the DNA. Within this sample are about 160,000 clones, with almost 80% of them counted one time only. About 1.3% of the sample rests with the top ten.

Notes on this clone: What antigen it recognizes has not been identified. Within one base of it there is no much larger clone, and no base qualities were kept.

General conclusions and limits of the study: Sequencing depth was assumed to be roughly uniform across donors in the presence/absence analyses, though that assumption may not hold. In vitro tests confirmed that a few of the cytomegalovirus-associated TCR beta chains recognize cytomegalovirus antigens. At a false discovery rate of 0.05, a later analysis linked 15,000 to 20,000 TCR beta sequences to specific HLA alleles. A later analysis found that HLA-associated TCR beta chains were more clonally expanded and had lower generation probabilities than equally common non-associated chains. Some IMGT-functional V segments, including TRBV6-2 and TRBV6-3, could not be distinguished by the 87-base-pair reads and were therefore excluded. Most TCR sequences were seen in very few donors, while some public TCRs were found in many individuals. The only immune exposure information available for the cohort was CMV serostatus. The classifier was reported to diagnose cytomegalovirus status with high specificity and sensitivity in both the original and validation cohorts. A later analysis found that TCR association rates varied across HLA loci, with DRB1 alleles showing the most associated TCRs and HLA-C alleles the fewest. In a later genetic analysis, a missense DCLRE1C variant was associated with V-gene and J-gene trimming of TCR beta chains, and the association was replicated in an independent cohort. Several of the top co-occurrence clusters appeared to be linked to parvovirus B19, influenza, CMV and Epstein-Barr virus, according to a later analysis. Because HLA typing was unavailable for some donors at each locus, only the typed subset was used in association tests. A total of 150 or so TCR beta chains were listed by the study as associated with cytomegalovirus. An earlier analysis of approximately 570 of the donors showed that most TCR beta V segments appeared in productive rearrangements either about 87% or about 30% of the time, which broadly matched IMGT annotations. This cohort had only TCR beta chains sequenced, and the lack of alpha or paired-chain data limited which features could be detected. A cluster of highly shared sequence variants was judged likely to be a technical artifact of the sequencing pipeline. When HLA alleles, especially DR and DQ, strongly co-occurred, TCR associations were difficult to assign to individual alleles. A further reported finding was that TCR beta sequences accurately predicted the HLA-A and HLA-B alleles for most subjects in the first cohort. Because counts were too low, about 15 rarely observed V segments, including chromosome 9 orphons, were left out of the earlier analysis of approximately 500 of the donors. Most CMV-associated TCR beta chains appeared to be HLA-restricted in a later analysis, and the HLA associations seemed to be driven largely by CMV exposure. Correlated functional status among segregating V segments might be attributable to linkage disequilibrium, but an unknown experimental factor could not be ruled out. It was suggested by the authors that the approach could potentially be generalized to other disease states and immunological phenotypes. A later genetic analysis reported fewer N-insertions in productive TCRs among donors in an Asian-associated ancestry cluster than the roughly 650-donor mean.

In total, 630 or so healthy bone marrow donors made up the cohort. All cohort members were sampled while nominally healthy, although unrecorded immune exposures were likely present. The donor tested CMV seronegative, placing the donor among the approximately 400 seronegative members of the cohort. Each donor provided a peripheral blood sample, and peripheral blood mononuclear cells were used for TCR beta sequencing. Genomic DNA extraction from the blood cell samples was performed with the Qiagen DNeasy Blood Extraction Kit. The sample was PBMCs. The receptor was isolated from a man aged 30-40 years in good health and CMV-seronegative. The sequence joins TRBV2 to TRBJ2-2; 5 matching bases give a weak D call of TRBD2. The encoded CDR3 is CASRAGPGTGELFF. The nucleotide sequence reads as follows: TGTGCCAGCAGGGCGGGTCCGGGGACCGGGGAGCTGTTTTTT.